Sequencing of this T cell receptor beta chain was carried out in a study of early T cells in non-severe SARS-CoV-2 infection. V was shortened by 6 bases and J by 6 bases, with 18 bases between the two germline ends. The germline gives CDR1 SNHLY, CDR2 FYNNEI. The CDR3 is 15 amino acids. Study-level findings and limits: Matches to VDJdb favored anti-spike CD8 responses and missed private and CD4 specificities.

Individual cDNA molecules carried attached unique molecular identifiers. MiXCR was run by TCRdb on the 5' RACE reads, yielding one entry per CDR3 protein. This sample has approximately 22,000 distinct CDR3 sequences, with about 4.4% found just once. Of note for this clonotype: The antigen remains undetermined.

The sequence came from an adult who was a healthcare worker with PCR-confirmed SARS-CoV-2 infection or an uninfected control (not recorded which). The chain employs TRBV2 and TRBJ1-5; D uncertain. Sequenced material: whole blood. CDR3 in amino acids: CASSDAGNTGQPQHF. In DNA form, the CDR3 reads TGTGCCAGCAGCGATGCGGGCAACACGGGTCAGCCCCAGCATTTT.